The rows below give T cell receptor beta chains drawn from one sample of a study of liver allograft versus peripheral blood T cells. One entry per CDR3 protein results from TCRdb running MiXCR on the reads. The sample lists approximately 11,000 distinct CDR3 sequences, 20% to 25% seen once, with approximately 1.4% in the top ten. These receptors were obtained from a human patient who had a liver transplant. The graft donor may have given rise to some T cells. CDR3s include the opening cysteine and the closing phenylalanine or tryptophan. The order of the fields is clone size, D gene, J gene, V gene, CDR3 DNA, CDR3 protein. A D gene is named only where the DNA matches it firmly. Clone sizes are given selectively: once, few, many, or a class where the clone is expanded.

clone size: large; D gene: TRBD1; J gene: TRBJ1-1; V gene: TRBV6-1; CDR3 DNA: TGTGCCAGCAGGGGCAGGGGGGGTGGCACTGAAGCTTTCTTT; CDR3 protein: CASRGRGGGTEAFF
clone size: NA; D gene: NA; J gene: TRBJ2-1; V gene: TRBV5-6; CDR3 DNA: TGTGCCAGCAGCTTTTTGGCGAGCTCCTACAATGAGCAGTTCTTC; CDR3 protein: CASSFLASSYNEQFF
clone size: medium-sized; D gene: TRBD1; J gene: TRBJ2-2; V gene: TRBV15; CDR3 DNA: TGTGCCACCAGCAGAGGGGACAGGGTGTCCGGGGAGCTGTTTTTT; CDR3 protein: CATSRGDRVSGELFF
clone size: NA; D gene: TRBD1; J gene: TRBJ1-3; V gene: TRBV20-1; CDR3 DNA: TGCAGTGCTAAACAGGGGAGCGACACCATATATTTT; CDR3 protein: CSAKQGSDTIYF
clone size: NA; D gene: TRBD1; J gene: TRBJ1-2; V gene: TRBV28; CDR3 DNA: TGTGCTAGCAGTCCGATACTTATGACTGACAGGGGTATCTATGGCTACACCTTC; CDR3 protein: CASSPILMTDRGIYGYTF
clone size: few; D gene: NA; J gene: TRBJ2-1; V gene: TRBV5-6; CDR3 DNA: TGTGCCAGCAGCTTGGGGCAGCGAAATGAGCAGTTCTTC; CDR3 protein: CASSLGQRNEQFF
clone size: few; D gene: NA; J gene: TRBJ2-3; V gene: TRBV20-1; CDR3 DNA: TGCAGTGCTAGATCACGGGGAGATACGCAGTATTTT; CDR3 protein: CSARSRGDTQYF
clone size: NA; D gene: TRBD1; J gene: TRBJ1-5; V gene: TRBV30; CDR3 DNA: TGTGCCTGGAGTGGGACAGGGTTTCGGAATCAGCCCCAGCATTTT; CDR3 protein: CAWSGTGFRNQPQHF
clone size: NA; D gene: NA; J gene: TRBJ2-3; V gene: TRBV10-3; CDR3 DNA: TGTGCCTCAACCGGGGGAATCACAGATACGCAGTATTTT; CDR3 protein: CASTGGITDTQYF
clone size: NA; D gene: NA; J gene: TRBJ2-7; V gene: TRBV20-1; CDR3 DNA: TGCAGTGCTAGAGATATGCAGGGAAATTCCTACGAGCAGTACTTC; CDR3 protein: CSARDMQGNSYEQYF
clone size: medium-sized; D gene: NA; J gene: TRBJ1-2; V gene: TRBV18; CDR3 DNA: TGTGCCAGCTCCCCACGGAAGGAAGACTATGGCTACACCTTC; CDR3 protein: CASSPRKEDYGYTF
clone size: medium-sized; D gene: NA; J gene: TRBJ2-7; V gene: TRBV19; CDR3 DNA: TGTGCCAGTAGTATAATAAGTGTAGACCCGGTAATCGCCTACGAGCAGTACTTC; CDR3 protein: CASSIISVDPVIAYEQYF
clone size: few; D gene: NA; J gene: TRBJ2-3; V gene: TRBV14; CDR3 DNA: TGTGCCAGCAGCCTAGGAATCCAGTTGGGTAGTACGCAGTATTTT; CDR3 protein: CASSLGIQLGSTQYF
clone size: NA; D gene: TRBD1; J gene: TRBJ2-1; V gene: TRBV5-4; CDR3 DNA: TGTGCCAGCAGCTCTCTCACCGACAGGGCTACACCCCGGGGATTC; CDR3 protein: CASSSLTDRATPRGF
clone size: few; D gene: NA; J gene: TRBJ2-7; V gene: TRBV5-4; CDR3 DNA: TGTGCCAGCAGCTTGGGGTTCTCCTACGAGCAGTACTTC; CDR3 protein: CASSLGFSYEQYF
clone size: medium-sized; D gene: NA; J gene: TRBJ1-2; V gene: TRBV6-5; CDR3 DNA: TGTGCCAGCAGTTCCGGAGCTGGCCTTGGCTACACCTTC; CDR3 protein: CASSSGAGLGYTF